The source of this T cell receptor (beta chain) is a study of T cell changes during pregnancy in multiple sclerosis. The CDR3 is 16 amino acids. CDR1 is MNHEY and CDR2 is SMNVEV in the germline V gene (reference sequence). The trim removed 6 bases at V and 9 bases at J, leaving 14 bases unmatched. Using immunoSEQ multiplex PCR, the repertoire was profiled, and TCRdb retains in-frame clones only, with some absent. The table includes about 97,000 clones, 90% detected once. This receptor was identified in a female donor in good health, enrolled as a control in a pregnancy study. The V gene is TRBV27, the J gene TRBJ2-7, with 13 bases aligning to TRBD2. Specimen: peripheral blood, collected in the second trimester of pregnancy. CDR3 sequence: CASSLFPGLAGFGQYF. The CDR3 DNA sequence: TGTGCCAGCAGCCTCTTTCCGGGACTAGCGGGATTCGGGCAGTACTTC.